Detailed here is one TCR beta chain. Antigen unknown. This specimen belongs to a study of beta chain features in type 1 diabetes. Study observations and caveats: Sequencing the cDNA could make cells with high TCR expression show up more than they should.

The length of the CDR3 is 19 residues. Trimming left V 3 bases short and J 7 bases short, with 28 bases between. CDR1 and CDR2 from the germline V gene are MGHRA and YSYEKL. Reverse transcription of all isolated RNA meant that expressed TCRB transcripts were sequenced. Some clones are missing from TCRdb's copy, which holds only in-frame ones; the method was immunoSEQ multiplex PCR. Of hundreds of thousands of clones in the sample, roughly 15% are singletons; the top ten hold 0.07% to 0.095%. This rearrangement joins TRBV4-1 to TRBJ1-5; D might be TRBD1 (5 bases). Material: naive CD4+ T cells from blood. The source is a man younger than 30 in good health. This CDR3 reads CASSHRYSGATGARQPQHF. DNA for the CDR3: TGCGCCAGCAGCCATAGATACTCCGGGGCCACCGGAGCACGGCAGCCCCAGCATTTT.